This T cell receptor (beta chain) was sequenced during a study of blood T cell repertoires in COVID-19. Turning to the study itself: The origin of the acute and convalescent COVID-19 samples was the United States, Italy and Spain.

The data were produced by immunoSEQ multiplex PCR, yet TCRdb's version contains in-frame clones alone and is incomplete. The repertoire includes roughly 360,000 clones, over 75% of them detected once, and about 1.5% sits in the top ten. Trimming took off 4 bases at V and 4 bases at J, with 18 bases between the two ends. The CDR3 extends over 16 amino acids. From germline, CDR1 is SGHRS and CDR2 YFSETQ. Across about two dozen US areas, participants ranged in age from about 18 to 90 years. V is TRBV5-1 and J is TRBJ1-5, with D maybe TRBD1 (6 bases). The origin of this receptor is a man aged 25 to 45 who had recovered from COVID-19. What was sequenced was PBMCs or T cells enriched from blood (not recorded which). CDR3 region: CASSETAAGANQPQHF. CDR3 DNA: TGCGCCAGCAGCGAGACCGCGGCAGGGGCAAATCAGCCCCAGCATTTT.